This T cell receptor beta chain emerged from a study of cytomegalovirus exposure and HLA in healthy donors. Broader study findings: For cytomegalovirus status, the classifier reportedly gave diagnoses with high specificity and sensitivity. Judged likely to be a sequencing artifact was a cluster of highly shared sequence variants. Later analysis indicated greater clonal expansion among HLA-associated TCR beta chains than among equally common other chains.

This CDR3 is built from 14 residues. The junction had 10 bases not matched to a gene; V was cut back by 7 bases and J by 7 bases. Germline loops: CDR1 MNHNS, CDR2 SASEGT. This clone was seen a handful of times. Its target is not known. The PCR employed 60 Vbeta primers together with 13 Jbeta primers. Assay used: immunoSEQ multiplex PCR; TCRdb lists only in-frame clones, some missing. Of 200,000 to 250,000 clones in the sample, over 80% were seen once. Sequencing was done on a sample of PBMCs. The sequence was collected from a boy aged 2 to 9 in good health and CMV-seronegative. This sequence joins TRBV6-1 and TRBJ2-7, with TRBD1 matching over 10 bases. CDR3 coding DNA: TGTGCCAGCAACCCGACAGGGGGCCAAGGAGAGCAGTACTTC. Translating gives CASNPTGGQGEQYF.